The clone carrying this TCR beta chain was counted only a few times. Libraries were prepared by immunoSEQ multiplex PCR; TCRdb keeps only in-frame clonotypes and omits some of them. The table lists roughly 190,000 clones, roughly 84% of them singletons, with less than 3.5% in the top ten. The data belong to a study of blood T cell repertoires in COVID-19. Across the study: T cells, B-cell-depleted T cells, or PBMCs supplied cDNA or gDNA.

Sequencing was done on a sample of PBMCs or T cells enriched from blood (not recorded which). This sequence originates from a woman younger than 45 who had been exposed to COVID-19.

The CDR3, as DNA: TGTGCCAGCAGTTTCGGGACATCCTATGGCTACACCTTC. Encoded protein: CASSFGTSYGYTF. The rearrangement joins TRBV12-3 or TRBV12-4 to TRBJ1-2; weak D call: TRBD1 (6 bases). This CDR3 comprises 13 residues. V lost 3 bases and J lost 4, with 9 bases in between.